Below, 5 T cell receptor beta chains from the same sample are listed, as sequenced in a study of cytomegalovirus exposure and HLA in healthy donors. In the PCR, 60 Vbeta and 13 Jbeta primers were used. Profiling relied on immunoSEQ multiplex PCR, and the TCRdb table lists in-frame clones only, not all of them. The repertoire holds about 120,000 clones, over 75% seen once, with 4.5% to 6% in the top ten. Sample: PBMCs. The origin of the receptors is a man aged 18 to 29 in good health and CMV-seropositive.

This chain links TRBV6-5 with TRBJ2-5, with 7 nucleotides matching TRBD2. Trimming removed 6 bases from V and 8 bases from J; junction bases left unmatched: 15. CDR1 MNHEY and CDR2 SVGAGI come from the germline V gene. CDR3 size: 15 residues. The CDR3 sequence is CASSVTRPGGDTQYF. The CDR3 DNA sequence: TGTGCCAGCAGCGTTACCCGGCCGGGGGGTGATACCCAGTACTTC.

The chain is built from TRBV12-1 and TRBJ2-2; the table's D call, TRBD2, was not checked against the DNA. TRBV12-1 is described as a pseudogene. The CDR3 consists of 17 residues. The CDR3 reads CASSYPGLAQNTGELFF. The CDR3 DNA sequence: TGTGCCAGCAGCTACCCGGGACTAGCGCAAAACACCGGGGAGCTGTTTTTT.

The DNA for the CDR3 is TGTGCCATCAGTGTCTCTAGGCCCGGGGAGCTGTTTTTT. Translated, it gives CAISVSRPGELFF. The rearrangement links TRBV10-3 to TRBJ2-2, with D hard to call. V shed 4 bases and J shed 6 bases, with 9 bases lying between them. The CDR3 sequence is 13 residues long. Germline V CDR1 and CDR2: ENHRY, SYGVKD.

The CDR3 region is CAWSGGNQPQHF. The CDR3 nucleotides read TGTGCCTGGAGTGGCGGCAATCAGCCCCAGCATTTT. The chain joins TRBV30 to TRBJ1-5; D not certain. Germline CDR1 and CDR2: GTSNPN and SVGIG (reference sequence). The V gene lost 1 base and the J gene lost 2 bases, with 3 bases spanning the gap. This CDR3 contains 12 residues.

Notes on this clone: Its ends do not fully match the called genes, so a read error is possible. The chain is built from TRBV7-7 and TRBJ2-2; D is perhaps TRBD2 (6 bases). The CDR3 length is 16 residues. The V gene's germline CDR1 is SSHAT and CDR2 FNYEAQ (reference sequence). CDR3 in amino acids: CASRPASGGDTGELFF. In nucleotides, the CDR3 is TGTGCTAGCAGGCCCGCGAGCGGAGGGGACACCGGGGAGCTGTTTTTT.